These 7 T cell receptor beta chains were all obtained from the same sample, sequenced in a study of cytomegalovirus exposure and HLA in healthy donors. In the PCR, 60 Vbeta and 13 Jbeta primers were used. Generated by immunoSEQ multiplex PCR, the TCRdb table keeps only in-frame clones and is missing some. Here the sample table reports 100,000 to 150,000 clones. Sequencing was done on a sample of PBMCs. These TCRs come from a middle-aged man in good health and CMV-seronegative.

The chain is built from TRBV5-1 and TRBJ2-5, with TRBD1 identical over 8 bases. J was trimmed by 6 bases and V by 4 bases; bases with no gene match: 11. The CDR3 consists of 15 residues. Germline V lookup: CDR1 SGHRS, CDR2 YFSETQ. The CDR3 DNA reads as TGCGCCAGCAGCGACGGAGGTCAGGGGGCAAAGACCCAGTACTTC. Translating it yields CASSDGGQGAKTQYF.

V and J are TRBV7-9 and TRBJ1-3; 8 positions match TRBD1. CDR1 is SEHNR, CDR2 FQNEAQ, per germline (reference sequence). The V and J ends lost 1 base and 8 bases, in that order; junction bases with no gene match: 4. CDR3 size: 14 residues. The CDR3 spells CASSLEGQGHTIYF. In nucleotides, the CDR3 is TGTGCCAGCAGCTTAGAAGGACAGGGCCACACCATATATTTT.

V gene TRBV27 combines with J gene TRBJ2-7; D perhaps matches TRBD1 (5 bases). The CDR3 runs to 15 residues. Trimming stripped 3 bases from V and 6 bases from J, with 18 bases between. Germline V CDR1 and CDR2: MNHEY, SMNVEV (reference sequence). CDR3 nucleotides: TGTGCCAGCAGTTTGGGGTGGGGCAGGGAAGGCGAGCAGTACTTC. Amino acid sequence: CASSLGWGREGEQYF.

This chain links TRBV6-6 with TRBJ1-4; the match to TRBD1 covers 7 bases. Germline lookup yields CDR1 MNHNY and CDR2 SVGAGI (reference sequence). The CDR3 sequence is 15 residues long. Trimming took 8 bases from V and 7 from J; bases not matched to a gene: 13. CDR3 residues: CASQERTGPSEKLFF. Here the CDR3 DNA reads TGTGCCAGCCAAGAAAGGACAGGCCCAAGTGAAAAACTGTTTTTT.

V is TRBV11-3 and J is TRBJ2-5, with 8 bases matching TRBD2. This CDR3 spans 13 amino acids. V trimming: 5 bases; J trimming: 5 bases; junction bases outside the gene matches: 4. Germline V gives CDR1 SGHNT, CDR2 YENEEA. The CDR3 spells CASSESGSETQYF. DNA of the CDR3: TGTGCCAGCAGCGAGAGCGGGAGTGAGACCCAGTACTTC.

The rearrangement uses TRBV2 and TRBJ1-5; D uncertain. Trimming pared 7 bases from V and 4 bases from J, leaving 11 bases between. CDR3 length equals 13 residues. Per the germline V gene, CDR1 is SNHLY and CDR2 is FYNNEI. Here the CDR3 reads CASKEEENQPQHF. The CDR3 nucleotides are TGTGCCAGCAAGGAGGAGGAGAATCAGCCCCAGCATTTT. The whole variable domain, remainder taken from reference TRBV2 and TRBJ1-5, is EPEVTQTPSHQVTQMGQEVILRCVPISNHLYFYWYRQILGQKVEFLVSFYNNEISEKSEIFDDQFSVERPDGSNFTLKIRSTKLEDSAMYFCASKEEENQPQHFGDGTRLSIL.

The chain combines TRBV5-1 with TRBJ2-7; 8 nucleotides match TRBD1. V lost 3 bases to trimming and J lost 1 base; unmatched junction nucleotides: 9. Germline loops: CDR1 SGHRS, CDR2 YFSETQ. The CDR3 length is 16 residues. The DNA of the CDR3 is TGCGCCAGCAGCTCTTCGAGACAGGGGTCTTCCTACGAGCAGTACTTC. Protein sequence: CASSSSRQGSSYEQYF.